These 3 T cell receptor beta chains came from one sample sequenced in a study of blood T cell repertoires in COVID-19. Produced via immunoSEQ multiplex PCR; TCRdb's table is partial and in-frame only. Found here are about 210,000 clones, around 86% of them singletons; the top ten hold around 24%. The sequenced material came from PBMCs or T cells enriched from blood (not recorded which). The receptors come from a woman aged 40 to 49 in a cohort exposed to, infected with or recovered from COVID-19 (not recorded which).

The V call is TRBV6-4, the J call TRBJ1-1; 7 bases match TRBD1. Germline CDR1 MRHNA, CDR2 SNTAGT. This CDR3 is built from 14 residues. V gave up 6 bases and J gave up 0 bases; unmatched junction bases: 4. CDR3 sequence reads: CASRGQSMNTEAFF. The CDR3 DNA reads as TGTGCCAGCAGGGGACAGAGCATGAACACTGAAGCTTTCTTT.

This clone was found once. The CDR3 sequence is CASSSSDRGLGNTIYF. CDR3 coding DNA: TGTGCCAGCAGTTCCTCGGACAGGGGGCTTGGAAACACCATATATTTT. The J gene is TRBJ1-3, the V gene TRBV28, with 11 nucleotides matching TRBD1. V lost 4 bases and J lost 3; bases outside the gene matches: 5. This CDR3 has 16 amino acids. Germline loops: CDR1 MDHEN, CDR2 SYDVKM.

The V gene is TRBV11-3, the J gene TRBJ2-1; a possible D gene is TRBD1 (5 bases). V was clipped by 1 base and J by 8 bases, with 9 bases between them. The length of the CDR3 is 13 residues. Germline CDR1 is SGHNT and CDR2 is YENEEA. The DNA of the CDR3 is TGTGCCAGCAGCTTAGCAGGGCTCGATGAGCAGTTCTTC. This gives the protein CASSLAGLDEQFF.